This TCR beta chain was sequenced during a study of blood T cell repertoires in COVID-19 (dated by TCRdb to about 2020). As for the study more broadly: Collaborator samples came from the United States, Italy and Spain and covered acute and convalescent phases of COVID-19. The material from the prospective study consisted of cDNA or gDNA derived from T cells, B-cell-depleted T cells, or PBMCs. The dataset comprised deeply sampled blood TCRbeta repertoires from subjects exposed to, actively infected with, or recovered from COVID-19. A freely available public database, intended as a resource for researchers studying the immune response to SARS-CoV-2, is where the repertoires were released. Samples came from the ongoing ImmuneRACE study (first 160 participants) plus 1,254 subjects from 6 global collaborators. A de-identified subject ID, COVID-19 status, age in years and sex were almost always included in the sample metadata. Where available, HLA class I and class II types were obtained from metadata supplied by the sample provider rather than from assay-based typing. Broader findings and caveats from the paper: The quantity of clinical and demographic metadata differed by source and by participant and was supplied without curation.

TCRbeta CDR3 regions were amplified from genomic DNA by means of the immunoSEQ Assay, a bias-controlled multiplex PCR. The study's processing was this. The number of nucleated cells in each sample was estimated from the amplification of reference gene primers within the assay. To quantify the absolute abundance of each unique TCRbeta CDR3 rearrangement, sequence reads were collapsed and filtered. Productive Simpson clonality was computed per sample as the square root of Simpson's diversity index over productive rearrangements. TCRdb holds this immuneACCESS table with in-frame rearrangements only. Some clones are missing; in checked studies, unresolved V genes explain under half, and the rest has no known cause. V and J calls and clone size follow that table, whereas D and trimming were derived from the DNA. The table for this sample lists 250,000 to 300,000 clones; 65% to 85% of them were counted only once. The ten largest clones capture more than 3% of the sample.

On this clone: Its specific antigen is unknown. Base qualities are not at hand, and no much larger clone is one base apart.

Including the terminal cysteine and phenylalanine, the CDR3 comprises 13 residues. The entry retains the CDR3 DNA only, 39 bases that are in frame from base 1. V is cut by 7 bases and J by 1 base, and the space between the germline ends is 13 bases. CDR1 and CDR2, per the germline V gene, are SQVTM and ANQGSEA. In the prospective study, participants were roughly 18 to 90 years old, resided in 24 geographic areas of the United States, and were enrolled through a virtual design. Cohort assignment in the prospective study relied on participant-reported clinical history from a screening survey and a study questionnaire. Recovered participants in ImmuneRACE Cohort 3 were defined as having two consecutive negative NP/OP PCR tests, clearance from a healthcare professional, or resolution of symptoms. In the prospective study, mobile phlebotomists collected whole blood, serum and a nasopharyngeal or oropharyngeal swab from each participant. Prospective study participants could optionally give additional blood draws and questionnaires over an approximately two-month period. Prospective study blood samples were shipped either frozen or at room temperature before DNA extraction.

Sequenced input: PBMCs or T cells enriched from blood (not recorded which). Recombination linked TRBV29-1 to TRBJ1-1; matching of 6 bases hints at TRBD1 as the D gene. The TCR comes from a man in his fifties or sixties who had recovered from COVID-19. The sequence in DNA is TGCAGCGCAAGGGGGGGACCGAACACTGAAGCTTTCTTT. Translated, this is CSARGGPNTEAFF. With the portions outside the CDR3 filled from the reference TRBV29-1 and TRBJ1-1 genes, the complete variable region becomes SAVISQKPSRDICQRGTSLTIQCQVDSQVTMMFWYRQQPGQSLTLIATANQGSEATYESGFVIDKFPISRPNLTFSTLTVSNMSPEDSSIYLCSARGGPNTEAFFGQGTRLTVV.